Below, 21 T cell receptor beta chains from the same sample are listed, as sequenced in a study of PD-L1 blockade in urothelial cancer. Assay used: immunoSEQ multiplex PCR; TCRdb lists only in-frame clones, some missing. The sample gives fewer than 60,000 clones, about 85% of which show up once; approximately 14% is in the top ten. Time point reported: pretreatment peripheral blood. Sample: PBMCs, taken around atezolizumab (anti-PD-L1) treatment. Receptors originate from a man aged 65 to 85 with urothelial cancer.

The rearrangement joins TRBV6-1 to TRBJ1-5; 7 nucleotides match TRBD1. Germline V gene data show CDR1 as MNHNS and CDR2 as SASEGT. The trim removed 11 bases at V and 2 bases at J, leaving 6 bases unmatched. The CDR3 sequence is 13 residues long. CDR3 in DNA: TGTGCCGGGTCTACAGGGGGCAATCAGCCCCAGCATTTT. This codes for CAGSTGGNQPQHF.

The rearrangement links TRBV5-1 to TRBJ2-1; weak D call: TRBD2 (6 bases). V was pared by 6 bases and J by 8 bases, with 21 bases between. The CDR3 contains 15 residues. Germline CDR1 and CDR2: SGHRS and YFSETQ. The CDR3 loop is CASTRAGLSGDEQFF. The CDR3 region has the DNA TGCGCCAGCACTAGGGCGGGATTATCTGGGGATGAGCAGTTCTTC.

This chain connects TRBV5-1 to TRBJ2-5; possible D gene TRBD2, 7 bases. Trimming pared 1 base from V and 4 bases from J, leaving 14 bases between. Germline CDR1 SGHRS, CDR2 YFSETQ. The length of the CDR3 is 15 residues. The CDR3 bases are TGCGCCAGCAGCTTGTCGGGGGGCTTCTTAGAGACCCAGTACTTC. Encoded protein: CASSLSGGFLETQYF.

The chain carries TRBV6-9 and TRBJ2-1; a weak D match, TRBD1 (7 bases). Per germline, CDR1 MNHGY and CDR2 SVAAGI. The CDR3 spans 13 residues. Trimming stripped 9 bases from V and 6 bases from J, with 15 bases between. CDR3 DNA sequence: TGTGCCAGTACTCAGGGGGAGGCCAATGAGCAGTTCTTC. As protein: CASTQGEANEQFF.

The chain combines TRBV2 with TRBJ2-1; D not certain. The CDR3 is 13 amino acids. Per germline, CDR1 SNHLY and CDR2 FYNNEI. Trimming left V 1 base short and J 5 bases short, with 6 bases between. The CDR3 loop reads CASSEDFDNEQFF. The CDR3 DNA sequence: TGTGCCAGCAGTGAAGACTTCGACAATGAGCAGTTCTTC. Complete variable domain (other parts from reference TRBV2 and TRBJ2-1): EPEVTQTPSHQVTQMGQEVILRCVPISNHLYFYWYRQILGQKVEFLVSFYNNEISEKSEIFDDQFSVERPDGSNFTLKIRSTKLEDSAMYFCASSEDFDNEQFFGPGTRLTVL.

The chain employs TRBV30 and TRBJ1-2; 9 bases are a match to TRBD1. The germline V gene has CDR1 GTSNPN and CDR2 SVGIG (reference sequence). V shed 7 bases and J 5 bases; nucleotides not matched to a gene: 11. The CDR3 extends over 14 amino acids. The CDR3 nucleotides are TGTGCCTCATCCCGGGACAGGGAAGAATATGGCTACACCTTC. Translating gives CASSRDREEYGYTF. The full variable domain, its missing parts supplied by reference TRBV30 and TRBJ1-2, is SQTIHQWPATLVQPVGSPLSLECTVEGTSNPNLYWYRQAAGRGLQLLFYSVGIGQISSEVPQNLSASRPQDRQFILSSKKLLLSDSGFYLCASSRDREEYGYTFGSGTRLTVV.

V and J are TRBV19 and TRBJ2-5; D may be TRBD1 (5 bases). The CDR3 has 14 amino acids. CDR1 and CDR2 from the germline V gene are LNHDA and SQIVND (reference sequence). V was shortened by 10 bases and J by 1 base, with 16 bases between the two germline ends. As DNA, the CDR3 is TGTGCCACCAAGGTACCAGGGCCCCAAGAGACCCAGTACTTC. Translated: CATKVPGPQETQYF.

This CDR3 reads CAISGPGTSGGHNEQFF. The CDR3 DNA reads TGTGCCATCAGTGGACCCGGGACTAGCGGGGGACACAATGAGCAGTTCTTC. The V call is TRBV10-3, the J call TRBJ2-1; 14 nucleotides match TRBD2. The CDR3 consists of 17 residues. The junction had 7 bases not matched to a gene; V was cut back by 4 bases and J by 5 bases. Germline values: CDR1 ENHRY, CDR2 SYGVKD.

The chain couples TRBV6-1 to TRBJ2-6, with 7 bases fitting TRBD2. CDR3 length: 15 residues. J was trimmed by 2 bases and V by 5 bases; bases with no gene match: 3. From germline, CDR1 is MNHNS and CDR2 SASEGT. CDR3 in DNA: TGTGCCAGCAGTAAGGGGAGGGCTGGGGCCAACGTCCTGACTTTC. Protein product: CASSKGRAGANVLTF.

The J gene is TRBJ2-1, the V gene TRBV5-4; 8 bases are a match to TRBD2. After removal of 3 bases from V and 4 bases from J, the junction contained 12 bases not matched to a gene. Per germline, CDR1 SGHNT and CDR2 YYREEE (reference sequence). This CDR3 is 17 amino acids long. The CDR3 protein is CASSSAGGSGRYNEQFF. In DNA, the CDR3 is TGTGCCAGCAGCTCCGCCGGGGGCAGCGGGAGATACAATGAGCAGTTCTTC.

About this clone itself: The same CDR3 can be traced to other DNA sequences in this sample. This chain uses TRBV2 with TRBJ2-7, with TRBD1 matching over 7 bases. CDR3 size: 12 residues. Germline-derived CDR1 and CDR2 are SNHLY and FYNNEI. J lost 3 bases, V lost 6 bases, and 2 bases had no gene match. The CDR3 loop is CASRRDSYEQYF. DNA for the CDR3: TGTGCCAGCAGACGGGACAGCTACGAGCAGTACTTC.

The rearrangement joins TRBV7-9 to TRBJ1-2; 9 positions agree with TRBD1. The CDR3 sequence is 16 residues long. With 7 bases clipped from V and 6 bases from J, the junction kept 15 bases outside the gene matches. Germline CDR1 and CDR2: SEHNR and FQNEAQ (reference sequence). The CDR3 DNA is TGTGCCAGCACTACTCGACGGGGGACAGGGTCCCATGGCTACACCTTC. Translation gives CASTTRRGTGSHGYTF. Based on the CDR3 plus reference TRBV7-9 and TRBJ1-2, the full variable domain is DTGVSQNPRHKITKRGQNVTFRCDPISEHNRLYWYRQTLGQGPEFLTYFQNEAQLEKSRLLSDRFSAERPKGSFSTLEIQRTEQGDSAMYLCASTTRRGTGSHGYTFGSGTRLTVV.

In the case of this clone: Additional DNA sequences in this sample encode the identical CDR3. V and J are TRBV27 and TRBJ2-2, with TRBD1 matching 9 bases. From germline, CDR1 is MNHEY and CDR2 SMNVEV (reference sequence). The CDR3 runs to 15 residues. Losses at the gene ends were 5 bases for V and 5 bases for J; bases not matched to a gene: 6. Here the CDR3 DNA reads TGTGCCAGCAGTCCCGGACAGGGGAGAACCGGGGAGCTGTTTTTT. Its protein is CASSPGQGRTGELFF.

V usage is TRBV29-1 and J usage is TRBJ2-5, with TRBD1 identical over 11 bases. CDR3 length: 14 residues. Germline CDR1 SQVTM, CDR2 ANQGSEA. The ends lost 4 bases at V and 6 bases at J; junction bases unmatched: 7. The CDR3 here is CSVGTGGFGKTQYF. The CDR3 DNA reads TGCAGCGTTGGGACAGGGGGCTTCGGGAAGACCCAGTACTTC. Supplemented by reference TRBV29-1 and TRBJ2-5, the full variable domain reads SAVISQKPSRDICQRGTSLTIQCQVDSQVTMMFWYRQQPGQSLTLIATANQGSEATYESGFVIDKFPISRPNLTFSTLTVSNMSPEDSSIYLCSVGTGGFGKTQYFGPGTRLLVL.

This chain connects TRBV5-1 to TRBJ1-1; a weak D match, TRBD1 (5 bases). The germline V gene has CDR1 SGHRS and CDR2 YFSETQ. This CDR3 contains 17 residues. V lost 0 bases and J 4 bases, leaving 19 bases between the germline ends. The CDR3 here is CASSLVRLNRGTTEAFF. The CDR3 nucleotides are TGCGCCAGCAGCTTGGTCCGCCTTAATAGGGGAACCACTGAAGCTTTCTTT.

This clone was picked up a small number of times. The CDR3 spells CASGGTGGSYTF. The DNA for the CDR3 is TGCGCCAGCGGGGGGACAGGGGGAAGCTACACCTTC. The chain combines TRBV4-1 with TRBJ1-2; TRBD1 agrees at 11 bases. Germline values: CDR1 MGHRA, CDR2 YSYEKL. The V segment lost 8 bases and the J segment 9 bases; nucleotides outside the gene matches: 5. CDR3 length equals 12 residues.

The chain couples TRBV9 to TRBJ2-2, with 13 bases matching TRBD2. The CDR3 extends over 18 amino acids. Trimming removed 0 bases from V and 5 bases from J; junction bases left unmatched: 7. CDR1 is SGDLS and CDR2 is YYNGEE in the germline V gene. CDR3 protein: CASSVGLAGGLTTGELFF. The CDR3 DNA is TGTGCCAGCAGCGTAGGACTAGCGGGAGGTCTTACTACCGGGGAGCTGTTTTTT.

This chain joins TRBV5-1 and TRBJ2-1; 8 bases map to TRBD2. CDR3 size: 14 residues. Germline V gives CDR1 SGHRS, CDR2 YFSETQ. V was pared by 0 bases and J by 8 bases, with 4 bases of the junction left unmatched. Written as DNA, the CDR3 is TGCGCCAGCAGCTTGGTGCCCGGGGGGGATGAGCAGTTCTTC. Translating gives CASSLVPGGDEQFF.

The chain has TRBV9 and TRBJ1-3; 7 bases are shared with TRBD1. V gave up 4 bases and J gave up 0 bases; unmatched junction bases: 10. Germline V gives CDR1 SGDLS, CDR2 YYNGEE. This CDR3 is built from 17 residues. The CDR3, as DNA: TGTGCCAGCAGCACAAGAGGGACAGAGAACTCTGGAAACACCATATATTTT. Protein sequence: CASSTRGTENSGNTIYF.

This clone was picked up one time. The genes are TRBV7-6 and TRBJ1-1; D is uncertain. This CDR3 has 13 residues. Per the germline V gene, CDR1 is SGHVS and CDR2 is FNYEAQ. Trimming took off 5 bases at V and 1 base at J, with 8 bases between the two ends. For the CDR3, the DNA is TGTGCCAGCAGCCGTTTAGAGAACACTGAAGCTTTCTTT. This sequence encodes CASSRLENTEAFF.

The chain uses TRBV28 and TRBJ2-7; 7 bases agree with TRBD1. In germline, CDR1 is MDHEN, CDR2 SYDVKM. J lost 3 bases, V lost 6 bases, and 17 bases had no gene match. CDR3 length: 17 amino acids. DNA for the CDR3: TGTGCCAGCAGCCCAGCCCTCCCGGGACAGAGAAACTACGAGCAGTACTTC. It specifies CASSPALPGQRNYEQYF.